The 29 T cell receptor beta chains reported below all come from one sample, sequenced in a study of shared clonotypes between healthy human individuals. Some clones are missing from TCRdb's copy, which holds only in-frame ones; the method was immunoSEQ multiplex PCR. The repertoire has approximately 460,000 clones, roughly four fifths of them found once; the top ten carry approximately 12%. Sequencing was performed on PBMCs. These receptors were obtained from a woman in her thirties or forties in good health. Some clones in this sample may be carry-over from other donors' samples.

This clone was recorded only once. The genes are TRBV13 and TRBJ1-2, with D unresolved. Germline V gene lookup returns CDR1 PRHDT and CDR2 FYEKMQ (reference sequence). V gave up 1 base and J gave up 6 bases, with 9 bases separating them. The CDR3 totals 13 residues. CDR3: CASSLEGRDGYTF. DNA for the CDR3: TGTGCCAGCAGCTTAGAAGGTCGGGATGGCTACACCTTC.

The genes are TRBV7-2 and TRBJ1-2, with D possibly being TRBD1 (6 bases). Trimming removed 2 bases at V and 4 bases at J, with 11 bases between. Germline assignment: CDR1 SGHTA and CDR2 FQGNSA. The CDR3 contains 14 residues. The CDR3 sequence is CASSLSSGAYGYTF. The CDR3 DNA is TGTGCCAGCAGCTTAAGTTCAGGGGCCTATGGCTACACCTTC.

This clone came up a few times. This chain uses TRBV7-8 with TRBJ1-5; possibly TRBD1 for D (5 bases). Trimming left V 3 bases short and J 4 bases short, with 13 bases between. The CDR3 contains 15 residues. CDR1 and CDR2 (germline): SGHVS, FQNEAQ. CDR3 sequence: CASSLGSGWNQPQHF. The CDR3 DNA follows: TGTGCCAGCAGCTTGGGGTCAGGGTGGAATCAGCCCCAGCATTTT.

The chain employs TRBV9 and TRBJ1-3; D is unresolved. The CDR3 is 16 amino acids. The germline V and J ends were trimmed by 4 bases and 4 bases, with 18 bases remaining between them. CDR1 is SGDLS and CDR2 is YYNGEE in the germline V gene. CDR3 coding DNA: TGTGCCAGCAGCTTAGAGGGCTCCAACAGCGGAAACACCATATATTTT. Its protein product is CASSLEGSNSGNTIYF.

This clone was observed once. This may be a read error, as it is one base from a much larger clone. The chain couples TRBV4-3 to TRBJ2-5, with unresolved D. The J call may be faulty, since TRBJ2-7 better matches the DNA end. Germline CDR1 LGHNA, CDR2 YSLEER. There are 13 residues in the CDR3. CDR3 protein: CASSQVAYYEQYF. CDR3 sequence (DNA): TGCGCCAGCAGCCAAGTAGCTTACTACGAGCAGTACTTC.

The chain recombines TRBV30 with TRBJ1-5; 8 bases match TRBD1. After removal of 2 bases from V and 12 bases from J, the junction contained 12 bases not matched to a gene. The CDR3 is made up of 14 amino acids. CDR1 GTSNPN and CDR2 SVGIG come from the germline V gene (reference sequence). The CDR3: CAWSSDRGLGLQHF. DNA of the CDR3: TGTGCCTGGAGTAGTGACAGGGGATTGGGGCTCCAGCATTTT.

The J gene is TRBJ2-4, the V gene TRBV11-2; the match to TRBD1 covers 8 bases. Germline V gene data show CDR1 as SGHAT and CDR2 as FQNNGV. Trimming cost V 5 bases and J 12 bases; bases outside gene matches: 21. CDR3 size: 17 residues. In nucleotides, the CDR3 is TGTGCCAGCAGCCCCCCCGCCTGGACAGGGAACGGGTTGGCTCAGTACTTC. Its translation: CASSPPAWTGNGLAQYF.

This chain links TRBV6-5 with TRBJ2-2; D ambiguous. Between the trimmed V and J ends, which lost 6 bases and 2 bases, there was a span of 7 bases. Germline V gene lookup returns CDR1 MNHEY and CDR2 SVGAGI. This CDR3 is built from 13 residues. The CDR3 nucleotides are TGTGCCAGCAGCCCACATAACACCGGGGAGCTGTTTTTT. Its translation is CASSPHNTGELFF.

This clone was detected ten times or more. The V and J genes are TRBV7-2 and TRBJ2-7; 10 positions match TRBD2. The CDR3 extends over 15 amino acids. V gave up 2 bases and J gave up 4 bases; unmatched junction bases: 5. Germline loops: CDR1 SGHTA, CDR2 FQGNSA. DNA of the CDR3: TGTGCCAGCAGCTTATTCTCTAGCGGGAGTTACGAGCAGTACTTC. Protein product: CASSLFSSGSYEQYF.

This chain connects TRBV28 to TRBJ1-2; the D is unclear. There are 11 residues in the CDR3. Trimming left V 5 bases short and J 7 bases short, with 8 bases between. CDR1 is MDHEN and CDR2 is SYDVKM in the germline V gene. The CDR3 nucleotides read TGTGCCAGCAGTGCCTTCGTTGGCTACACCTTC. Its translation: CASSAFVGYTF.

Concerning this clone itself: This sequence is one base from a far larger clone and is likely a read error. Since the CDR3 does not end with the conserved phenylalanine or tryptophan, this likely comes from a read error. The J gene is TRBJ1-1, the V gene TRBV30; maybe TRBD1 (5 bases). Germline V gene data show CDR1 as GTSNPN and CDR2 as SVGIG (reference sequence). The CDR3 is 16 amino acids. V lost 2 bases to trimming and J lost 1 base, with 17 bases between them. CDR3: CAWSNSRVRPNTEAFL. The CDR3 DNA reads TGTGCCTGGAGTAATTCCAGGGTTAGGCCGAACACTGAAGCTTTCCTT.

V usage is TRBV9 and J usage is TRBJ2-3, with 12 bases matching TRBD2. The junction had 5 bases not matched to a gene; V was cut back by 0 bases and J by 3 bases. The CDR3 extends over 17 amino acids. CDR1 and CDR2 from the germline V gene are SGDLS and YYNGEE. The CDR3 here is CASSVASGRDLTDTQYF. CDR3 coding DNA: TGTGCCAGCAGCGTAGCTAGCGGGAGGGACCTTACAGATACGCAGTATTTT.

CDR3 sequence: CASSQVRDTSYEQYF. The CDR3 nucleotides read TGTGCCAGCAGCCAAGTCCGAGACACTTCCTACGAGCAGTACTTC. The chain uses TRBV4-2 and TRBJ2-7; D is ambiguous. The CDR3 covers 15 residues. CDR1 is LGHNA and CDR2 is YNFKEQ in the germline V gene. Trimming took 1 base from V and 1 from J, leaving 11 bases between them.

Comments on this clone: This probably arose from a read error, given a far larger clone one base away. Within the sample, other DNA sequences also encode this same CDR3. Here the CDR3 DNA reads TGCGCCAGCAGCCAAGATACGCTGGGGGGGCCCGGGGAGCTGTTTTTT. This sequence encodes CASSQDTLGGPGELFF. The rearrangement joins TRBV4-3 to TRBJ2-2; tentative D call: TRBD2 (7 bases). V lost 0 bases and J lost 6, with 14 bases in between. Per the germline V gene, CDR1 is LGHNA and CDR2 is YSLEER. There are 16 residues in the CDR3.

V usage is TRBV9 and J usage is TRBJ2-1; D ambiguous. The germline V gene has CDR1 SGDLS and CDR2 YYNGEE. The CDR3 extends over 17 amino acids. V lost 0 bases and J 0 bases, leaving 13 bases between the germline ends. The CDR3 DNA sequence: TGTGCCAGCAGCGTAGAAGGGCCCCAGAGCTCCTACAATGAGCAGTTCTTC. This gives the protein CASSVEGPQSSYNEQFF.

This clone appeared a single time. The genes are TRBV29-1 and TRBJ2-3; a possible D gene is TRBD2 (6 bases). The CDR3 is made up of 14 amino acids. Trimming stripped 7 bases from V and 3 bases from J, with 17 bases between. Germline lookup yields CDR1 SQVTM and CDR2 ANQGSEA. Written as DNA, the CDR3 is TGCAGCGCCCGAGACTCGGCGGGGACAGATACGCAGTATTTT. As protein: CSARDSAGTDTQYF.

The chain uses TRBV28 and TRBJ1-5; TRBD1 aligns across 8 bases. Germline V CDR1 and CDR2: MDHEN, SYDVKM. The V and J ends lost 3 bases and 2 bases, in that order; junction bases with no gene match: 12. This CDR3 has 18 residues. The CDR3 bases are TGTGCCAGCAGTTTCGCGCGGACAGGGTTTTTTGGCAATCAGCCCCAGCATTTT. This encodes CASSFARTGFFGNQPQHF.

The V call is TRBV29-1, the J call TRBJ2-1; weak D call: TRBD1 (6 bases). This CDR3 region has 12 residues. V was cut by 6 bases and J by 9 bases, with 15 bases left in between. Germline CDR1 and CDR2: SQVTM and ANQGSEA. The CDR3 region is CSVKGQGSEQFF. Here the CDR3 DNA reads TGCAGCGTCAAAGGCCAGGGGTCTGAGCAGTTCTTC.

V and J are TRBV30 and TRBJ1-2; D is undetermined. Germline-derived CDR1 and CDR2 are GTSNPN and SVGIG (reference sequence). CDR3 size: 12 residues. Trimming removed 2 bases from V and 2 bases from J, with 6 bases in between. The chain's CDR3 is CAWSPGNYGYTF. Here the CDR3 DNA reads TGTGCCTGGAGTCCGGGGAACTATGGCTACACCTTC.

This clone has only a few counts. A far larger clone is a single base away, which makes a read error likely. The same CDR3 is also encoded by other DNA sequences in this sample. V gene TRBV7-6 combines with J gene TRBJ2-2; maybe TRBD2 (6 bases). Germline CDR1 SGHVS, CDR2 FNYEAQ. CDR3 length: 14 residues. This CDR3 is CASSLAVGAGELFF. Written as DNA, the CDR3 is TGCGCCAGCAGCTTAGCGGTAGGGGCCGGGGAGCTGTTTTTT. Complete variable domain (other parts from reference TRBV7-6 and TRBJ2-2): GAGVSQSPRYKVTKRGQDVALRCDPISGHVSLYWYRQALGQGPEFLTYFNYEAQQDKSGLPNDRFSAERPEGSISTLTIQRTEQRDSAMYRCASSLAVGAGELFFGEGSRLTVL.

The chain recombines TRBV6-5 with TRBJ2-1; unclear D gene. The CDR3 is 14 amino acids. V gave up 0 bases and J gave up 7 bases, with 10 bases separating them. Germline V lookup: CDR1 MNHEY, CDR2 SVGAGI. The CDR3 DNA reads TGTGCCAGCAGTTACTCGAGCCAGGCGAATGAGCAGTTCTTC. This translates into CASSYSSQANEQFF.

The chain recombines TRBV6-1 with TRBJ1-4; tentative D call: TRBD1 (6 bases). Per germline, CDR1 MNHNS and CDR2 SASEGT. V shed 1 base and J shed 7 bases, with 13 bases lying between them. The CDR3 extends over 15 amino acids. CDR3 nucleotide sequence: TGTGCCAGCAGTGAAGGAACAGGGTCGTTTGAAAAACTGTTTTTT. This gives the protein CASSEGTGSFEKLFF.

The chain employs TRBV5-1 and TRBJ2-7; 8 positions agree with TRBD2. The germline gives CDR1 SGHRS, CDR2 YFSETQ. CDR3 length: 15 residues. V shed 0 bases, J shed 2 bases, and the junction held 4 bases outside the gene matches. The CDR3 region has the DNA TGCGCCAGCAGCTTGGCCGGGGGGGCCCCCTACGAGCAGTACTTC. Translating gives CASSLAGGAPYEQYF.

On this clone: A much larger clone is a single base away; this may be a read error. CDR3: CATGQGGSNTGEPFF. For the CDR3, the DNA is TGTGCCACAGGACAGGGAGGATCGAACACCGGGGAGCCGTTTTTT. The chain employs TRBV28 and TRBJ2-2; 8 bases line up with TRBD1. The CDR3 has 15 residues. Germline lookup yields CDR1 MDHEN and CDR2 SYDVKM.

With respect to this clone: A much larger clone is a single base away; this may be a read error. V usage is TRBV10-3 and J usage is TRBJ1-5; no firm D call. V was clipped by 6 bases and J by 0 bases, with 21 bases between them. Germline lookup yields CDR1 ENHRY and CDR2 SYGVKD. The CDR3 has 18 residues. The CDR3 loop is CAISPDGRASYSNQPQHF. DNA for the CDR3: TGTGCCATCAGCCCGGACGGGCGCGCCTCTTATAGCAATCAGCCCCAGCATTTT.

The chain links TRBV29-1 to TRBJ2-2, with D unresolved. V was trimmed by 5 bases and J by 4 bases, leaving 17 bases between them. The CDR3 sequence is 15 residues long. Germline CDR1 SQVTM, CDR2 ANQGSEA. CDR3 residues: CSVRETAVSTGELFF. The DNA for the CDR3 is TGCAGCGTTAGAGAGACTGCCGTCAGCACCGGGGAGCTGTTTTTT.

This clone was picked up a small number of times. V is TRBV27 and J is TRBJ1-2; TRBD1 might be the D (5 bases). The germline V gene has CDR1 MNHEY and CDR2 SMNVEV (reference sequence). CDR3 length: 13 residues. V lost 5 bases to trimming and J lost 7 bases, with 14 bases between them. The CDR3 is CASSRQGSSGYTF. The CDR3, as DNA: TGTGCCAGCAGTCGTCAGGGTTCGAGTGGCTACACCTTC.

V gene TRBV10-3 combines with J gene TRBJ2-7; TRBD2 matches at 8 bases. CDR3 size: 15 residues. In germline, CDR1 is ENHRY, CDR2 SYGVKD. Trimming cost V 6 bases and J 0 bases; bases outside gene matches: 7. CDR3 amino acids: CAISSAAGASYEQYF. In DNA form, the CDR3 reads TGTGCCATCAGCAGTGCAGCGGGAGCCTCCTACGAGCAGTACTTC.

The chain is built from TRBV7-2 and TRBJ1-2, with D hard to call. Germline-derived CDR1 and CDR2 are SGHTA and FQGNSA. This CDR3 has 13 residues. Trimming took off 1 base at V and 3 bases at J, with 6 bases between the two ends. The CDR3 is CASSLGDDYGYTF. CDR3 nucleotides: TGTGCCAGCAGCTTAGGGGATGACTATGGCTACACCTTC.